These 6 T cell receptor beta chains originate from one sample sequenced in a study of T cells in Graves' hyperthyroidism and ophthalmopathy. RNA transcripts were the template for amplifying TCR beta CDR3 regions. HTBI primers were used for first-round RT-PCR of the TCR CDR3. A single record per CDR3 protein comes from TCRdb applying MiXCR to the multiplex PCR reads. The repertoire holds around 690,000 distinct CDR3 sequences, with about 18% as singletons. Sequences were obtained from blood. These receptors all come from a man aged 45-65 years with Graves' hyperthyroidism.

This clonotype was seen repeatedly, ten times or more. The chain is built from TRBV20-1 and TRBJ1-4, with 8 bases aligning to TRBD1. This CDR3 region has 14 residues. Germline V lookup: CDR1 DFQATT, CDR2 SNEGSKA (reference sequence). Trimming took 5 bases from V and 5 from J; bases not matched to a gene: 7. The CDR3 spells CSAPWTGRNEKLFF. As DNA, the CDR3 is TGCAGTGCTCCTTGGACAGGGAGAAATGAAAAACTGTTTTTT.

This chain uses TRBV12-3 or TRBV12-4 with TRBJ2-1; TRBD2 is a possible D gene (6 bases). Trimming cost V 6 bases and J 8 bases, with 20 bases left between them. This CDR3 has 15 amino acids. CDR3 bases: TGTGCCAGCAGGCTCCACCTTACCACGGGGGATGAGCAGTTCTTC. Protein product: CASRLHLTTGDEQFF.

The chain has TRBV12-3 or TRBV12-4 and TRBJ2-1; no definite D call. This CDR3 has 11 amino acids. V lost 2 bases and J lost 15, with 11 bases in between. This chain's CDR3 is CASSLSSRTFF. Written as DNA, the CDR3 is TGTGCCAGCAGTTTAAGCAGTCGAACGTTCTTC.

This clonotype was counted between two and nine times. The J gene is TRBJ1-1, the V gene TRBV29-1; D gene unclear. V lost 7 bases, J lost 1 base, and 10 bases lay in between. The CDR3 loop spans 12 amino acids. The germline CDR1 and CDR2 sequences are SQVTM and ANQGSEA. This chain's CDR3 is CSDRTANTEAFF. CDR3 nucleotide sequence: TGCAGCGACCGGACGGCGAACACTGAAGCTTTCTTT.

This clonotype was observed many times. The chain has TRBV11-2 and TRBJ1-4; D gene ambiguous. The CDR3 consists of 15 residues. V gave up 2 bases and J gave up 4 bases, with 11 bases separating them. CDR1 and CDR2 (germline): SGHAT, FQNNGV. DNA for the CDR3: TGTGCCAGCAGCTTAAGCAGGATGGTTAATGAAAAACTGTTTTTT. Its translation: CASSLSRMVNEKLFF. The full variable domain, completed using reference TRBV11-2 and TRBJ1-4, is EAGVAQSPRYKIIEKRQSVAFWCNPISGHATLYWYQQILGQGPKLLIQFQNNGVVDDSQLPKDRFSAERLKGVDSTLKIQPAKLEDSAVYLCASSLSRMVNEKLFFGSGTQLSVL.

This chain links TRBV6-5 with TRBJ1-2, with a weak D call TRBD1 (5 bases). Trimming pared 0 bases from V and 3 bases from J, leaving 11 bases between. This CDR3 has 15 residues. The germline gives CDR1 MNHEY, CDR2 SVGAGI. The CDR3 coding sequence is TGTGCCAGCAGTTACTCCATAGGGGAGTACTATGGCTACACCTTC. It yields the protein CASSYSIGEYYGYTF.